A selection of T cell receptor beta chains follows, all from one sample in a study of cytomegalovirus exposure and HLA in healthy donors. Generated by immunoSEQ multiplex PCR, the TCRdb table keeps only in-frame clones and is missing some. The table has roughly 240,000 clones, roughly 80% seen once; the top ten hold 4.5% to 6%. The sequencing input was PBMCs. The receptors were gathered from a woman aged 40-49 years in good health and CMV-seropositive. Each CDR3 is given with its conserved first and last residue. The D gene is left open where the match is weak. Not every row has a clone size; where given, it reads once, few, many or a size class.

D | size | J | V | DNA | CDR3
- | - | TRBJ2-7 | TRBV30 | TGTGCCTGGAGCCCGTCTAGAGCCTCCGAGCAGTACTTC | CAWSPSRASEQYF
- | - | TRBJ1-5 | TRBV19 | TGTGCCAGTAGTGCACAACAGGGTTGGGATAGCAATCAGCCCCAGCATTTT | CASSAQQGWDSNQPQHF
- | - | TRBJ1-1 | TRBV5-4 | TGTGCCAGCAGCTTGGCCGACAGCTTCTACGCTTTCTTT | CASSLADSFYAFF
TRBD1 | - | TRBJ2-7 | TRBV30 | TGTGCCTGGAGTGGGGGACAGGGGTACCACGAGCAGTACTTC | CAWSGGQGYHEQYF
TRBD1 | - | TRBJ1-5 | TRBV4-1 | TGCGCCAGCGGAACCGGGACAGGGGGCAATCAGCCCCAGCATTTT | CASGTGTGGNQPQHF
- | - | TRBJ1-1 | TRBV4-3 | TGCGCCAGCAGCCAAGGGACAGCCATGAACACTGAAGCTTTCTTT | CASSQGTAMNTEAFF
TRBD1 | - | TRBJ2-4 | TRBV19 | TGTGCCAGTAGTATAGGCAGGGGGCCAAACATTCAGTACTTC | CASSIGRGPNIQYF
TRBD2 | - | TRBJ2-3 | TRBV5-4 | TGTGCCAGCAGCTGGGACTACACAGATACGCAGTATTTT | CASSWDYTDTQYF
- | - | TRBJ2-1 | TRBV7-7 | TGTGCCAGCAGCTTAGCGGGGAGCTCCTACAATGAGCAGTTCTTC | CASSLAGSSYNEQFF
TRBD2 | - | TRBJ2-1 | TRBV30 | TGTGCCTGGAGCCGACTAGCGGGAGGGAACAACAATGAGCAGTTCTTC | CAWSRLAGGNNNEQFF
TRBD2 | few | TRBJ2-7 | TRBV4-3 | TGCGCCAGCAGCCAAGATAAAACTAGCGGGGACTACGAGCAGTACTTC | CASSQDKTSGDYEQYF
- | few | TRBJ1-1 | TRBV6-4 | TGTGCCAGCAGTCCGGAGGGAGGAGTGAACACTGAAGCTTTCTTT | CASSPEGGVNTEAFF
TRBD1 | - | TRBJ1-2 | TRBV5-5 | TGTGCCAGCAGCTTGATCTTGACAGGGGGAAACTATGGCTACACCTTC | CASSLILTGGNYGYTF
TRBD2 | - | TRBJ2-1 | TRBV11-3 | TGTGCCAGCAGCCAAGGACTAGCGGGCAATGAGCAGTTCTTC | CASSQGLAGNEQFF
- | - | TRBJ1-1 | TRBV5-6 | TGTGCCAGCAGTTCACTCAGGAACACTGAAGCCTTCTTT | CASSSLRNTEAFF
- | once | TRBJ2-5 | TRBV5-4 | TGTGCCAGCAGCCCCGGACTAAACCAAGAGACCCAGTACTTC | CASSPGLNQETQYF
- | - | TRBJ2-2 | TRBV6-4 | TGTGCCAGCACTCAGGACAGGAACACCGGGGAGCTGTTTTTT | CASTQDRNTGELFF
- | - | TRBJ1-2 | TRBV7-9 | TGTGCCAGCAGCTTAGCCGGGGGACGGGGCACCTTC | CASSLAGGRGTF
- | - | TRBJ1-2 | TRBV5-1 | TGCGCCAGCAGCTTGGATGGGCGAAACTATGGCTACACCTTC | CASSLDGRNYGYTF
- | - | TRBJ1-1 | TRBV7-9 | TGTGCCAGCAGCTTAACAACGGGTAATAGGGCTTTCTTT | CASSLTTGNRAFF
TRBD2 | - | TRBJ2-1 | TRBV6-5 | TGTGCCAGCGGCGGGAGATATCCTCGAGGTAATGAGCAGTTCTTC | CASGGRYPRGNEQFF
TRBD1 | - | TRBJ1-1 | TRBV7-2 | TGTGCCAGCAGCTTAACGGACAGGGGAGAAGCTTTCTTT | CASSLTDRGEAFF
- | - | TRBJ1-2 | TRBV19 | TGTGCCAGCCGGGACAAATCCCGGTCTAACTATGGCTACACCTTC | CASRDKSRSNYGYTF
TRBD2 | - | TRBJ2-7 | TRBV4-2 | TGTGCCAGCAGCAAAAGCGGGGTAGGACACGAGCAGTACTTC | CASSKSGVGHEQYF
- | - | TRBJ1-1 | TRBV6-1 | TGTGCCAGCAGGACCGGGACACAGAACACTGAAGCTTTCTTT | CASRTGTQNTEAFF
TRBD1 | few | TRBJ2-7 | TRBV25-1 | TGTGCCAGCAGCAGACCGGGACAGGGAAACCAGCAGGCCTACGAGCAGTACTTC | CASSRPGQGNQQAYEQYF
TRBD1 | - | TRBJ2-1 | TRBV5-1 | TGCGCCAGTAATGGGGCAGGGGGTCGCCGTGAGCAGTTCTTC | CASNGAGGRREQFF
- | - | TRBJ1-6 | TRBV7-2 | TGTGCCAGCAGCTTAGAGAGGTCAAGTAATTCACCCCTCCACTTT | CASSLERSSNSPLHF
- | - | TRBJ1-2 | TRBV7-2 | TGTGCCAGCAGCTCCAGAAGTAACTATGGCTACACCTTC | CASSSRSNYGYTF
- | - | TRBJ1-1 | TRBV25-1 | TGTGCCAGCACCCCCTCGGCTGGGGCGGGGGGCACTGAAGCTTTCTTT | CASTPSAGAGGTEAFF
TRBD2 | - | TRBJ2-1 | TRBV6-1 | TGTGCCAGCAGTACAGCGGGAGGTGCCTACAATGAGCAGTTCTTC | CASSTAGGAYNEQFF
TRBD2 | - | TRBJ2-5 | TRBV2 | TGTGCCAGCAGTAAAGACTTCAGCGGGAAAGAGACCCAGTACTTC | CASSKDFSGKETQYF
- | - | TRBJ2-1 | TRBV7-3 | TGTGCCAGCAGCTTAGGGGCACCCCTGGGATCCTACAATGAGCAGTTCTTC | CASSLGAPLGSYNEQFF
- | - | TRBJ2-1 | TRBV10-1 | TGCGCCAGCAGTGGAGGCATCAGCTCCTACAATGAGCAGTTCTTC | CASSGGISSYNEQFF
- | once | TRBJ1-2 | TRBV27 | TGTGCCAGCAGCATCACCGCGGGGGGGGCCGGAGGCTACACCTTC | CASSITAGGAGGYTF
TRBD2 | - | TRBJ2-3 | TRBV11-2 | TGTGCCAGCAGTTACCTAGCGGGGGGAAGCACAGATACGCAGTATTTT | CASSYLAGGSTDTQYF
TRBD1 | - | TRBJ1-3 | TRBV10-3 | TGTGCCATCAGTGGAGGGGGCAGCCGCTCTGGAAACACCATATATTTT | CAISGGGSRSGNTIYF
TRBD1 | - | TRBJ1-2 | TRBV7-9 | TGTTCCAGCAGCTCCCGACAGGGGGCTTGGGGCTACACCTTC | CSSSSRQGAWGYTF
TRBD1 | - | TRBJ2-7 | TRBV15 | TGTGCCACCAGCAGAGGAGACAGGGGCTACGAGCAGTACTTC | CATSRGDRGYEQYF
TRBD2 | - | TRBJ2-1 | TRBV18 | TGTGCCAGCTCTCTACTAGCGGGAGGGCCGTATGAGCAGTTCTTC | CASSLLAGGPYEQFF
- | - | TRBJ1-1 | TRBV4-3 | TGCGCCAGCAGCCAAGATTTCGGGGGAACTGAAGCTTTCTTT | CASSQDFGGTEAFF
TRBD1 | once | TRBJ1-1 | TRBV11-2 | TGTGCCAGCAGCTCCCAGGCAGGGGGCAAAGCTTTCTTT | CASSSQAGGKAFF
TRBD2 | - | TRBJ2-6 | TRBV7-3 | TGTGCCAGCAGCTTAACGGGGGGGAGCGGGGCCAACGTCCTGACTTTC | CASSLTGGSGANVLTF
TRBD1 | once | TRBJ1-2 | TRBV4-2 | TGTGCCAGCAGCCAAGAAACCAGGGGGATCGATGGCTACACCTTC | CASSQETRGIDGYTF
- | few | TRBJ2-7 | TRBV27 | TGTGCCAGCAGGACCGGGTGGGGCTCCCCTACCTACGAGCAGTACTTC | CASRTGWGSPTYEQYF
TRBD1 | - | TRBJ1-2 | TRBV27 | TGTGCCAGCAGTTTCGCCTGGACAGGCAACTATGGCTACACCTTC | CASSFAWTGNYGYTF
TRBD2 | once | TRBJ2-7 | TRBV2 | TGTGCCAGCAGGTCCGGGACTAGCGGGACCTTGCAGTACTTC | CASRSGTSGTLQYF
TRBD1 | - | TRBJ2-5 | TRBV5-1 | TGCGCCAGCAGCTTGACAGGGGGAGATGAGACCCAGTACTTC | CASSLTGGDETQYF
TRBD1 | - | TRBJ2-7 | TRBV5-1 | TGCGCCAGCAGCTTGGGGGCCGGGACAGGGTTTGGCGAGCAGTACTTC | CASSLGAGTGFGEQYF